Below, 9 T cell receptor beta chains from the same sample are listed, as sequenced in a study of identifying expanded T cells in peripheral blood (dated by TCRdb to between 2018 and 2020). Receptors were amplified or captured by the immunoSEQ multiplex PCR assay. TCRdb stores this immuneACCESS table with in-frame sequences only. Part of the clones is absent; in the studies checked, under half of the shortfall reflects unresolved V genes, and no reason is known for the rest. The sample table holds tens of thousands of clones, of which about 88% were seen once. Approximately 2.8% of the sample rests with the top ten. Sequenced sample: blood. These receptors came from a person aged 18 to 70 in good health.

The V call is TRBV7-2, the J call TRBJ1-2, with 11 bases lining up with TRBD1. This CDR3 has 13 residues. Germline V gene data show CDR1 as SGHTA and CDR2 as FQGNSA. Unmatched junction bases numbered 2, after V lost 5 bases and J lost 6 bases. CDR3 nucleotide sequence: TGTGCCAGCAGCAGGGACAGGGGGAATGGCTACACCTTC. Encoded protein: CASSRDRGNGYTF.

This chain uses TRBV6-5 with TRBJ2-7; D gene unclear. Trimming took off 5 bases at V and 2 bases at J, with 13 bases between the two ends. This CDR3 contains 14 residues. Germline values: CDR1 MNHEY, CDR2 SVGAGI. The CDR3 here is CASSEFGQTYEQYF. The CDR3 nucleotides are TGTGCCAGCAGTGAATTCGGGCAGACCTACGAGCAGTACTTC.

This clone was counted a single time. The gene calls are TRBV29-1 and TRBJ2-7; 8 bases are a match to TRBD1. This CDR3 spans 15 amino acids. Per germline, CDR1 SQVTM and CDR2 ANQGSEA. V gave up 5 bases and J gave up 0 bases; unmatched junction bases: 9. In nucleotides, the CDR3 is TGCAGCGTTAACAGAGCCACAGGGGGCTCCTACGAGCAGTACTTC. Its translation: CSVNRATGGSYEQYF.

The rearrangement uses TRBV7-8 and TRBJ1-5, with D possibly matching TRBD1 (6 bases). Trimming took off 1 base at V and 10 bases at J, with 29 bases between the two ends. Germline CDR1 SGHVS, CDR2 FQNEAQ. The CDR3 totals 19 residues. The CDR3 sequence: CASSLGGGWLDGPVGPQHF. As DNA, the CDR3 is TGTGCCAGCAGCTTAGGAGGGGGATGGTTGGACGGCCCGGTCGGACCCCAGCATTTT. Filled out from reference TRBV7-8 and TRBJ1-5, the complete variable domain reads GAGVSQSPRYKVAKRGQDVALRCDPISGHVSLFWYQQALGQGPEFLTYFQNEAQLDKSGLPSDRFFAERPEGSVSTLKIQRTQQEDSAVYLCASSLGGGWLDGPVGPQHFGDGTRLSIL.

The chain combines TRBV28 with TRBJ2-5; the D gene is possibly TRBD1 (6 bases). The last part of the DNA fits TRBJ2-7 better; the J call may be wrong. This CDR3 region has 16 residues. Germline-derived CDR1 and CDR2 are MDHEN and SYDVKM. In DNA form, the CDR3 reads TGTGCCAGCAGCCCGGACAGACGCCACTTATTCTACGAGCAGTACTTC. As protein: CASSPDRRHLFYEQYF.

This chain joins TRBV5-1 and TRBJ1-2, with TRBD1 as a possible D gene (6 bases). CDR3 size: 14 residues. From germline, CDR1 is SGHRS and CDR2 YFSETQ. With 4 bases removed from V and 2 bases from J, the gap between germline ends came to 12 bases. CDR3 protein: CASSPNTGNYGYTF. Here the CDR3 DNA reads TGCGCCAGCAGCCCAAATACAGGGAACTATGGCTACACCTTC.

This chain uses TRBV27 with TRBJ2-1; TRBD2 agrees at 16 bases. Germline V CDR1 and CDR2: MNHEY, SMNVEV (reference sequence). The CDR3 spans 18 residues. Germline trimming cut 6 bases from V and 8 bases from J; bases unmatched to any gene: 13. The CDR3 protein is CASRSIHSGLAGGHEQFF. The CDR3, as DNA: TGTGCCAGCAGGTCCATACACTCGGGACTAGCGGGGGGGCATGAGCAGTTCTTC.

This chain uses TRBV7-6 with TRBJ2-1, with 7 bases identical to TRBD2. Germline V CDR1 and CDR2: SGHVS, FNYEAQ. CDR3 length: 17 residues. V lost 5 bases, J lost 4 bases, and 14 bases stayed unmatched. CDR3 nucleotide sequence: TGTGCCAGCAGCCCCACCCTCGGGGGGAAATTTTACAATGAGCAGTTCTTC. It codes for CASSPTLGGKFYNEQFF.

The chain links TRBV6-1 to TRBJ2-7; D gene ambiguous. Trimming cost V 4 bases and J 9 bases, with 13 bases left between them. This CDR3 comprises 12 residues. Germline loops: CDR1 MNHNS, CDR2 SASEGT. The CDR3 coding sequence is TGTGCCAGCAGTGCGACTGGCTTAGCGCAGTACTTC. Translating gives CASSATGLAQYF.